Below, 30 T cell receptor beta chains from the same sample are listed, as sequenced in a study of blood T cells in healthy people across ages. Primed by a sample-barcoded 5' primer and a J-beta primer mix, a second PCR proceeded for 7 to 11 cycles. TCRdb reprocessed the 5' RACE reads via MiXCR and lists one record per CDR3 protein. The sample contains about 1.6 million distinct CDR3 sequences, about 35% of which appear only once. Sequencing was carried out using blood. The receptors were sampled from a woman aged 25 to 39 in good health.

The V call is TRBV9, the J call TRBJ2-7, with TRBD2 matching over 7 bases. CDR1 is SGDLS and CDR2 is YYNGEE in the germline V gene. The CDR3 is 15 residues long. The trim removed 0 bases at V and 2 bases at J, leaving 5 bases unmatched. The CDR3 region has the DNA TGTGCCAGCAGCGTAGGGCGGGGACTACCCTACGAGCAGTACTTC. It is translated as CASSVGRGLPYEQYF.

The chain uses TRBV11-2 and TRBJ1-2; no clear D. With 8 bases removed from V and 5 bases from J, the gap between germline ends came to 12 bases. Germline CDR1 reads SGHAT; CDR2 reads FQNNGV. CDR3 length: 12 amino acids. DNA for the CDR3: TGTGCCAGCCACTTATTGGAATATGGCTACACCTTC. Translating gives CASHLLEYGYTF.

With respect to this clonotype: At one of its ends the junction is not consistent with the germline gene, which may arise from a read error. The genes are TRBV20-1 and TRBJ2-1; 12 positions agree with TRBD2. Germline lookup yields CDR1 DFQATT and CDR2 SNEGSKA (reference sequence). The CDR3 runs to 15 residues. CDR3 sequence (DNA): TGCTGTGCTAGTTGGACTAGCGGGAATGGAAATGAGCAGTTCTTC. It specifies CCASWTSGNGNEQFF.

Ten or more counts support this clonotype. The chain carries TRBV5-1 and TRBJ2-5; 10 bases align to TRBD2. Germline loops: CDR1 SGHRS, CDR2 YFSETQ. The CDR3 runs to 14 residues. The V and J ends lost 6 bases and 1 base, in that order; junction bases with no gene match: 3. The CDR3: CASTSGGVQETQYF. CDR3 DNA: TGCGCCAGCACCAGCGGGGGGGTCCAAGAGACCCAGTACTTC.

This clonotype was recorded once. This chain uses TRBV5-1 with TRBJ1-1; 8 nucleotides align to TRBD1. From germline, CDR1 is SGHRS and CDR2 YFSETQ. Trimming cost V 7 bases and J 2 bases; bases outside gene matches: 10. The CDR3 contains 15 residues. The CDR3 DNA reads as TGCGCCAGCCGTGCCCAGACAGGGGTTAACACTGAAGCTTTCTTT. Residues: CASRAQTGVNTEAFF.

This chain links TRBV10-3 with TRBJ2-1; either TRBD1 or TRBD2 may supply D (5 bases each). CDR3 length: 15 amino acids. V lost 0 bases and J lost 12, with 18 bases in between. The germline V gene has CDR1 ENHRY and CDR2 SYGVKD. In DNA form, the CDR3 reads TGTGCCATCAGTGAGTCTGGCCCACCTGAGGGGAGGCAGTTCTTC. Translated, it gives CAISESGPPEGRQFF.

The CDR3 loop is CASSESWDRQETQYF. Written as DNA, the CDR3 is TGTGCCAGCAGTGAATCCTGGGACAGACAAGAGACCCAGTACTTC. The V call is TRBV25-1, the J call TRBJ2-5; 7 bases are shared with TRBD1. CDR1 is MGHDK, CDR2 SYGVNS, per germline. After removal of 1 base from V and 2 bases from J, the junction contained 4 bases not matched to a gene. The CDR3 contains 15 residues.

The V call is TRBV20-1, the J call TRBJ2-7, with 12 bases lining up with TRBD2. Germline lookup yields CDR1 DFQATT and CDR2 SNEGSKA (reference sequence). V shed 6 bases, J shed 1 base, and the junction held 10 bases outside the gene matches. This CDR3 has 16 residues. CDR3 in amino acids: CSAPPSGRAVSYEQYF. CDR3 bases: TGCAGTGCCCCTCCTAGCGGGAGGGCCGTGTCCTACGAGCAGTACTTC.

This clonotype was detected a few times. A junction boundary mismatches the germline segment, possibly from a read error. The V call is TRBV3-1, the J call TRBJ2-1; 9 bases are shared with TRBD2. Germline V gene data show CDR1 as LGHDT and CDR2 as YNNKEL (reference sequence). This CDR3 has 15 residues. The CDR3 sequence: CASGQSGRSYNEQFF. The CDR3 nucleotides are TGTGCCAGCGGCCAAAGCGGGAGGTCCTACAATGAGCAGTTCTTC.

A note on this clonotype: This could be a read error, since a much larger clone is one nucleotide away. The V call is TRBV20-1, the J call TRBJ2-7; 7 bases line up with TRBD2. This CDR3 contains 14 residues. Germline V lookup: CDR1 DFQATT, CDR2 SNEGSKA (reference sequence). J lost 4 bases, V lost 0 bases, and 6 bases had no gene match. For the CDR3, the DNA is TGCAGTGCTAGAGAGTGGGGGGGTTCGTACGAGCAGTACTTC. Residues: CSAREWGGSYEQYF.

V usage is TRBV5-1 and J usage is TRBJ2-5, with 7 bases fitting TRBD1. The germline gives CDR1 SGHRS, CDR2 YFSETQ. V was clipped by 6 bases and J by 6 bases; unmatched bases: 11. This CDR3 has 14 residues. The CDR3 nucleotides read TGCGCCAGCACCCTAGGGGGCCAAAAGCAGACCCAGTACTTC. Translation gives CASTLGGQKQTQYF.

The genes are TRBV28 and TRBJ2-3; D might be TRBD1 or TRBD2, each matching 5 bases. Germline CDR1 and CDR2: MDHEN and SYDVKM. Trimming cost V 4 bases and J 2 bases, with 7 bases left between them. This CDR3 is 13 amino acids long. CDR3 sequence reads: CASSWGPTDTQYF. As DNA, the CDR3 is TGTGCCAGCAGTTGGGGACCCACAGATACGCAGTATTTT.

This clonotype was detected only a few times. CDR3 coding DNA: TGTGCCAGCAGCTTAGGGAGGGGAACAGACAATGAGCAGTTCTTC. Amino acid sequence: CASSLGRGTDNEQFF. This sequence joins TRBV7-2 and TRBJ2-1; a weak D match, TRBD2 (6 bases). Germline V CDR1 and CDR2: SGHTA, FQGNSA. The CDR3 sequence is 15 residues long. Trimming took off 1 base at V and 5 bases at J, with 12 bases between the two ends.

In its sample, this clonotype was seen a few times. CDR3 residues: CASSPRDPGDEQFF. CDR3 coding DNA: TGTGCCAGCAGCCCCCGGGACCCGGGCGATGAGCAGTTCTTC. This sequence joins TRBV6-5 and TRBJ2-1; D is possibly TRBD1 or TRBD2 (5 bases each). From germline, CDR1 is MNHEY and CDR2 SVGAGI. CDR3 size: 14 residues. Between the trimmed V and J ends, which lost 6 bases and 8 bases, there was a span of 17 bases.

In its sample, this clonotype was seen many times. The chain recombines TRBV13 with TRBJ2-7, with D possibly being TRBD2 (6 bases). Germline V gene sequence: CDR1 PRHDT, CDR2 FYEKMQ (reference sequence). This CDR3 has 15 amino acids. V lost 5 bases, J lost 3 bases, and 17 bases lay in between. The CDR3 sequence is CASSPKGEVRYEQYF. The DNA for the CDR3 is TGTGCCAGCAGCCCCAAAGGGGAGGTGCGCTACGAGCAGTACTTC.

Ten or more counts support this clonotype. The J gene is TRBJ2-3, the V gene TRBV29-1; D gene ambiguous. Per the germline V gene, CDR1 is SQVTM and CDR2 is ANQGSEA. The CDR3 loop spans 14 amino acids. V lost 8 bases and J 2 bases, leaving 17 bases between the germline ends. The CDR3 nucleotides are TGCAGCCTAGTAGGTGGAAGCCTCACAGATACGCAGTATTTT. Its protein product is CSLVGGSLTDTQYF.

This clonotype was recorded once. This chain links TRBV24-1 with TRBJ2-3, with TRBD2 as a possible D gene (5 bases). The length of the CDR3 is 18 residues. Trimming took off 2 bases at V and 5 bases at J, with 22 bases between the two ends. The germline V gene encodes CDR1 KGHDR and CDR2 SFDVKD. This CDR3 is CATSDSDLSGPAGDTQYF. As DNA, the CDR3 is TGTGCCACCAGTGATTCCGACCTGAGCGGACCGGCGGGAGATACGCAGTATTTT.

The chain uses TRBV18 and TRBJ2-3; possibly TRBD2 for D (5 bases). Germline V CDR1 and CDR2: KGHSH, LQKENI. The V end was cut by 2 bases, the J end by 0 bases, with 9 bases between. This CDR3 has 15 residues. The CDR3 spells CASSPIGGSTDTQYF. DNA for the CDR3: TGTGCCAGCTCACCAATTGGCGGGAGCACAGATACGCAGTATTTT.

This sequence joins TRBV28 and TRBJ2-5; D possibly corresponds to TRBD1 (5 bases). TRBJ2-7 explains the end of the DNA better; the J call may be wrong. Germline V gene sequence: CDR1 MDHEN, CDR2 SYDVKM. There are 11 residues in the CDR3. The CDR3 region is CASRTVYEQYF. CDR3 nucleotide sequence: TGTGCCAGCAGGACAGTATACGAGCAGTACTTC.

This clonotype was found a few times. This chain joins TRBV9 and TRBJ2-1, with 10 bases lining up with TRBD2. CDR1 and CDR2 from the germline V gene are SGDLS and YYNGEE. With V trimmed by 0 bases and J by 7 bases, 7 bases remained unmatched. This CDR3 has 16 amino acids. For the CDR3, the DNA is TGTGCCAGCAGCGTAGAGGCTAGCGGGGGCTGGAATGAGCAGTTCTTC. This codes for CASSVEASGGWNEQFF.

This clonotype occurred many times. The chain couples TRBV7-3 to TRBJ2-1; 12 positions agree with TRBD2. Trimming at V came to 6 bases and at J to 8 bases, leaving 5 bases not matched to a gene. The CDR3 totals 14 residues. Germline-derived CDR1 and CDR2 are SGHTA and FQGTGA. Written as DNA, the CDR3 is TGTGCCAGCAGTCTAGCGGGAGGGCCGTATGAGCAGTTCTTC. Amino acid sequence: CASSLAGGPYEQFF.

The sample holds a few counts of this clonotype. V gene TRBV27 combines with J gene TRBJ1-1; 10 bases map to TRBD1. Germline V gene sequence: CDR1 MNHEY, CDR2 SMNVEV (reference sequence). The CDR3 spans 14 residues. V lost 5 bases and J lost 6; bases outside the gene matches: 6. In nucleotides, the CDR3 is TGTGCCAGCAGTCCCCGGGACAGGGGCGCTGAAGCTTTCTTT. It codes for CASSPRDRGAEAFF.

Only one count was recorded for this clonotype. The chain recombines TRBV5-1 with TRBJ1-2; no clear D gene. The CDR3 is 15 residues long. V was trimmed by 0 bases and J by 2 bases, leaving 11 bases between them. Germline V gene lookup returns CDR1 SGHRS and CDR2 YFSETQ. CDR3 nucleotide sequence: TGCGCCAGCAGCTTGGCGGCCGGGTCCAACTATGGCTACACCTTC. Translated: CASSLAAGSNYGYTF.

The chain joins TRBV5-1 to TRBJ2-1, with 8 positions matching TRBD1. The length of the CDR3 is 15 residues. The ends lost 4 bases at V and 7 bases at J; junction bases unmatched: 10. From germline, CDR1 is SGHRS and CDR2 YFSETQ. DNA of the CDR3: TGCGCCAGCAGCCCACGGACAGGGAATGATAATGAGCAGTTCTTC. It encodes CASSPRTGNDNEQFF.

The CDR3 sequence: CAISDWPREEKLFF. The CDR3 DNA follows: TGTGCCATCAGTGATTGGCCCCGAGAGGAAAAACTGTTTTTT. The chain couples TRBV10-3 to TRBJ1-4; D is ambiguous. The germline V gene has CDR1 ENHRY and CDR2 SYGVKD. V was cut by 3 bases and J by 8 bases, with 13 bases left in between. The CDR3 contains 14 residues.

Points on this clonotype: Given a much more abundant clone one base away, this may be a read error. CDR3: CAISETSGSSYEQYF. The CDR3, as DNA: TGTGCCATCAGTGAGACTAGCGGGAGCTCCTACGAGCAGTACTTC. V gene TRBV10-3 combines with J gene TRBJ2-7; 11 bases agree with TRBD2. The V gene's germline CDR1 is ENHRY and CDR2 SYGVKD. The CDR3 runs to 15 residues. V lost 2 bases and J lost 0; bases outside the gene matches: 0.

In DNA, the CDR3 is TGTGCCAGCAGCCCGTCGGGGGGCCTCGAAAAACTGTTTTTT. Protein product: CASSPSGGLEKLFF. The rearrangement joins TRBV7-9 to TRBJ1-4, with TRBD1 as a possible D gene (6 bases). Germline V gives CDR1 SEHNR, CDR2 FQNEAQ (reference sequence). CDR3 length: 14 amino acids. Trimming removed 5 bases at V and 8 bases at J, with 15 bases between.

This clonotype has ten or more counts. The V call is TRBV4-1, the J call TRBJ2-7; a possible D gene is TRBD2 (5 bases). V was cut by 4 bases and J by 2 bases, with 9 bases left in between. The CDR3 extends over 13 amino acids. Germline CDR1 reads MGHRA; CDR2 reads YSYEKL. The CDR3 here is CASSPGEPYEQYF. CDR3 in DNA: TGCGCCAGCAGCCCCGGGGAACCCTACGAGCAGTACTTC.

The CDR3 DNA sequence: TGTGCCAGCAGCTTAGGGCGTGGGCCCCGAGGGTCCTATGGCTACACCTTC. As protein: CASSLGRGPRGSYGYTF. V and J are TRBV7-9 and TRBJ1-2; D is undetermined. The V end lost 1 base, the J end lost 4 bases, and 19 bases lay between the germline ends. The CDR3 extends over 17 amino acids. The germline gives CDR1 SEHNR, CDR2 FQNEAQ (reference sequence).

This clonotype was counted only a few times. This sequence joins TRBV21-1 and TRBJ2-2; the table's D call, TRBD1, was not checked against the DNA. TRBV21-1 is recorded as a pseudogene. CDR3 length equals 17 residues. The CDR3 reads CASSALGTGDPGGELFF. The CDR3 DNA sequence: TGTGCCAGCAGCGCCCTCGGGACAGGGGATCCAGGCGGGGAGCTGTTTTTT.